Detailed here is one T cell receptor (beta chain). The data originate from a study of blood T cell repertoires in COVID-19. Germline trimming cut 0 bases from V and 5 bases from J; bases unmatched to any gene: 8. The CDR3 spans 17 residues. CDR1 and CDR2 (germline): SGHNT, YYREEE (reference sequence). Some clones are missing from TCRdb's copy, which holds only in-frame ones; the method was immunoSEQ multiplex PCR. The sample includes over 200,000 clones, about three quarters of them seen just once. This clonotype was obtained from a woman aged 80 or over with acute or convalescent COVID-19. Material: peripheral blood. V usage is TRBV5-4 and J usage is TRBJ2-3; 11 bases match TRBD2. CDR3 protein: CASSLGGSGGAIDTQYF. In DNA form, the CDR3 reads TGTGCCAGCAGCTTGGGCGGTAGCGGGGGGGCGATAGATACGCAGTATTTT.